The source of this TCR beta chain is a study of blood T cell repertoires in COVID-19. Study-wide context: Sample material is recorded as cDNA or gDNA derived from T cells, B-cell-depleted T cells, or PBMCs.

This clone was found a few times. Adults between about 18 and 95 years of age took part from under 25 US areas. Grouping used clinical history reported by participants in a survey and questionnaire. Symptom resolution, clearance, or two negative PCRs marked the recovered donors of Cohort 3. The CDR3 covers 16 residues. Germline CDR1 LNHDA, CDR2 SQIVND (reference sequence). J was trimmed by 7 bases and V by 3 bases; bases with no gene match: 10. The protocol was immunoSEQ multiplex PCR, while the TCRdb copy is restricted to in-frame clones and leaves out a portion. This sample has approximately 270,000 clones; approximately 85% occur once, and the top ten carry more than 3.5%.

The chain has TRBV19 and TRBJ2-7; 12 bases align to TRBD2. The sequence derives from a woman aged 25 to 39 who had recovered from COVID-19. Input material: PBMCs or T cells enriched from blood (not recorded which). DNA for the CDR3: TGTGCCAGTAGTATCCCTCTAGCGGGAGGGCCGGGAGAGCAGTACTTC. This codes for CASSIPLAGGPGEQYF. Filled out from reference TRBV19 and TRBJ2-7, the complete variable domain reads DGGITQSPKYLFRKEGQNVTLSCEQNLNHDAMYWYRQDPGQGLRLIYYSQIVNDFQKGDIAEGYSVSREKKESFPLTVTSAQKNPTAFYLCASSIPLAGGPGEQYFGPGTRLTVT.